These 14 T cell receptor beta chains came from one sample sequenced in a study of T-cell memory formation after mild COVID-19. One entry per CDR3 protein results from TCRdb running MiXCR on the 5' RACE reads. The data show about 90,000 distinct CDR3 sequences, about 15% seen once. Sequencing used PBMCs or a T cell subset sorted from them (not recorded which). Receptors originate from a man in his late teens or twenties who had mild COVID-19 (a few samples of this study predate the infection). Cell type and time point are not known.

This clonotype has more than one count but fewer than ten. V is TRBV12-3 or TRBV12-4 and J is TRBJ2-2, with D possibly TRBD1 on 6 matching bases. There are 15 residues in the CDR3. Trimming stripped 6 bases from V and 4 bases from J, with 15 bases between. The chain's CDR3 is CASSPGVVGTGELFF. In DNA, the CDR3 is TGTGCCAGCAGCCCAGGGGTTGTTGGCACCGGGGAGCTGTTTTTT.

This chain links TRBV6-2 or TRBV6-3 with TRBJ2-3; D is ambiguous. The CDR3 contains 17 residues. Germline values: CDR1 MNHEY, CDR2 SVGEGT. Trimming took off 0 bases at V and 0 bases at J, with 13 bases between the two ends. The DNA for the CDR3 is TGTGCCAGCAGTTACTCGGTCCGGCAACATAGCACAGATACGCAGTATTTT. Translation gives CASSYSVRQHSTDTQYF.

The V gene is TRBV13, the J gene TRBJ1-3; 8 bases are a match to TRBD1. The CDR3 is 16 amino acids. Germline CDR1 reads PRHDT; CDR2 reads FYEKMQ (reference sequence). The junction had 9 bases not matched to a gene; V was cut back by 5 bases and J by 3 bases. CDR3 DNA: TGTGCCAGCAGCATTACCCCAGACAGGGGTGGAAACACCATATATTTT. It codes for CASSITPDRGGNTIYF.

CDR3 in amino acids: CASSPHLVGGNIQYF. CDR3 nucleotides: TGTGCCAGCAGCCCTCATCTAGTCGGGGGAAACATTCAGTACTTC. The V gene is TRBV7-6, the J gene TRBJ2-4; D is possibly TRBD2 (6 bases). This CDR3 has 15 amino acids. The germline V and J ends were trimmed by 5 bases and 6 bases, with 17 bases remaining between them. Germline-derived CDR1 and CDR2 are SGHVS and FNYEAQ.

The chain combines TRBV5-1 with TRBJ1-4, with D possibly being TRBD1 (6 bases). Germline values: CDR1 SGHRS, CDR2 YFSETQ. The CDR3 has 14 amino acids. The V end was cut by 4 bases, the J end by 3 bases, with 10 bases between. CDR3 in DNA: TGCGCCAGCAGCCCCAGGGGACCTAATGAAAAACTGTTTTTT. Its protein is CASSPRGPNEKLFF.

This clonotype was seen a few times. The chain joins TRBV7-9 to TRBJ2-7; D gene ambiguous. The V gene's germline CDR1 is SEHNR and CDR2 FQNEAQ (reference sequence). This CDR3 has 11 amino acids. V was cut by 5 bases and J by 5 bases, with 7 bases left in between. DNA of the CDR3: TGTGCCAGCAGCCCGTGGGACGAGCAGTACTTC. This encodes CASSPWDEQYF.

V and J are TRBV7-9 and TRBJ1-1; the D is unclear. Between the trimmed V and J ends, which lost 4 bases and 4 bases, there was a span of 16 bases. CDR3 length: 15 amino acids. Germline-derived CDR1 and CDR2 are SEHNR and FQNEAQ (reference sequence). The DNA of the CDR3 is TGTGCCAGCAGCTGGTTGGAACGGACTTCCACTGAAGCTTTCTTT. It is translated as CASSWLERTSTEAFF.

In this sample, this clonotype turned up a few times. The gene calls are TRBV7-9 and TRBJ2-3; 11 bases agree with TRBD2. This CDR3 has 18 residues. CDR1 and CDR2 (germline): SEHNR, FQNEAQ (reference sequence). The J segment lost 2 bases and the V segment lost 3 bases, leaving 10 bases of the junction unmatched. In DNA, the CDR3 is TGTGCCAGCAGCTTCGGCCTAGCGGGGGGTGAGGCCACAGATACGCAGTATTTT. Translation gives CASSFGLAGGEATDTQYF.

Only a few counts were recorded for this clonotype. The J gene is TRBJ2-7, the V gene TRBV6-2 or TRBV6-3; 7 bases are a match to TRBD1. Germline CDR1 is MNHEY and CDR2 is SVGEGT. The CDR3 has 14 amino acids. With 2 bases clipped from V and 6 bases from J, the junction kept 7 bases outside the gene matches. The CDR3 is CASSYTGDHSEQYF. CDR3 DNA: TGTGCCAGCAGTTACACAGGGGACCATAGCGAGCAGTACTTC.

The J gene is TRBJ2-3, the V gene TRBV11-3; the match to TRBD2 covers 11 bases. This CDR3 contains 17 residues. The junction had 6 bases not matched to a gene; V was cut back by 4 bases and J by 0 bases. CDR1 and CDR2 (germline): SGHNT, YENEEA. CDR3 protein: CASSSPTSGVSTDTQYF. The CDR3 nucleotides read TGTGCCAGCAGCTCCCCGACTAGCGGGGTTAGCACAGATACGCAGTATTTT.

The rearrangement links TRBV7-9 to TRBJ2-7; 10 bases fit TRBD1. The ends lost 4 bases at V and 4 bases at J; junction bases unmatched: 10. This CDR3 is built from 16 residues. CDR1 SEHNR and CDR2 FQNEAQ come from the germline V gene (reference sequence). CDR3 sequence: CASSSRTGQGLYEQYF. CDR3 nucleotides: TGTGCCAGCAGCTCGAGGACGGGACAGGGGCTTTACGAGCAGTACTTC.

DNA for the CDR3: TGTGCCAGCAGTTACGCCACGAGTGGCGAGCAGTACGTC. Its protein product is CASSYATSGEQYV. This chain links TRBV6-5 with TRBJ2-7; D gene uncertain. The V gene's germline CDR1 is MNHEY and CDR2 SVGAGI. With 2 bases removed from V and 6 bases from J, the gap between germline ends came to 11 bases. The CDR3 length is 13 residues.

This clonotype came up a few times. The J gene is TRBJ2-7, the V gene TRBV7-2; 8 positions match TRBD2. Unmatched junction bases numbered 7, after V lost 5 bases and J lost 7 bases. This CDR3 comprises 13 residues. In germline, CDR1 is SGHTA, CDR2 FQGNSA. CDR3: CASSLPGGIEQYF. The CDR3 DNA sequence: TGTGCCAGCAGCCTTCCGGGGGGGATTGAGCAGTACTTC. The full variable domain, in which reference TRBV7-2 and TRBJ2-7 provide the parts outside the CDR3, is GAGVSQSPSNKVTEKGKDVELRCDPISGHTALYWYRQSLGQGLEFLIYFQGNSAPDKSGLPSDRFSAERTGGSVSTLTIQRTQQEDSAVYLCASSLPGGIEQYFGPGTRLTVT.

This clonotype came up many times. V is TRBV27 and J is TRBJ2-1; D uncertain. The CDR3 runs to 14 residues. The V end was cut by 5 bases, the J end by 5 bases, with 13 bases between. In germline, CDR1 is MNHEY, CDR2 SMNVEV (reference sequence). The CDR3 DNA sequence: TGTGCCAGCAGTCACACCCTTTTTGACAATGAGCAGTTCTTC. Its protein is CASSHTLFDNEQFF.